These T cell receptor beta chains were read from a single sample in a study of shared clonotypes between healthy human individuals. TCRdb keeps only in-frame clones here, not all; method: immunoSEQ multiplex PCR. The sample has around 1,100,000 clones, 77% seen once. The sample taken for sequencing was memory CD4+ T cells from PBMCs. These receptors all come from a man aged 18-30 years in good health. Some clones in this sample may be carry-over from other donors' samples. Both conserved end residues are part of each CDR3. D genes are given only for firm matches. Clone sizes are given selectively: once, few, many, or a class where the clone is expanded.

- TRBJ1-2 - TRBV2 CASSELGEGYTF TGTGCCAGCAGTGAGCTAGGGGAGGGCTACACCTTC
- TRBJ2-1 - TRBV7-3 CASIPRLPYNEQFF TGTGCCAGCATTCCTAGGCTCCCCTACAATGAGCAGTTCTTC
- TRBJ1-4 few TRBV5-4 CASSGDRWGKLFF TGTGCCAGCAGCGGGGACCGTTGGGGAAAACTGTTTTTT
TRBD2 TRBJ2-1 few TRBV28 CASRTTSGRAYEQFF TGTGCCAGCAGAACCACTAGCGGGAGGGCCTATGAGCAGTTCTTC
TRBD1 TRBJ1-1 - TRBV29-1 CSGLGGQGATEAFF TGCAGTGGACTGGGGGGCCAGGGGGCGACTGAAGCTTTCTTT
TRBD1 TRBJ1-1 few TRBV7-9 CASSSLTGVNTEAFF TGTGCCAGCAGCTCTCTGACAGGGGTCAACACTGAAGCTTTCTTT
- TRBJ1-4 - TRBV2 CASSPQGMVIRNEKLFF TGTGCCAGCAGTCCACAGGGAATGGTTATTAGGAATGAAAAACTGTTTTTT
- TRBJ1-2 - TRBV19 CASTSTGPLDGYTF TGTGCCAGTACCTCGACCGGGCCCTTAGATGGCTACACCTTC
TRBD2 TRBJ2-1 - TRBV28 CASRPGLAGNNEQFF TGTGCCAGCAGGCCGGGACTAGCGGGGAACAATGAGCAGTTCTTC
- TRBJ1-2 - TRBV14 CASSQAGLEKYGYTF TGTGCCAGCAGCCAAGCCGGACTGGAAAAGTATGGCTACACCTTC
TRBD1 TRBJ2-7 - TRBV4-1 CASSRDRGTYEQYF TGCGCCAGCAGCAGGGACAGGGGCACCTACGAGCAGTACTTC
TRBD1 TRBJ2-7 once TRBV2 CASSGDSSSYEQYF TGTGCCAGCAGTGGGGACAGCAGCTCCTACGAGCAGTACTTC
- TRBJ2-1 - TRBV28 CASSFLVNEQFF TGTGCCAGCAGCTTCCTCGTCAATGAGCAGTTCTTC
TRBD1 TRBJ1-5 - TRBV28 CASSVTGFGSNQPQHF TGTGCCAGCAGCGTGACAGGGTTTGGGAGCAATCAGCCCCAGCATTTT
- TRBJ2-7 once TRBV5-1 CASSLIPLQPYEQYF TGCGCCAGCAGCTTGATCCCGCTTCAACCCTACGAGCAGTACTTC
- TRBJ2-4 - TRBV11-2 CASSFQGGKVGKNIQYF TGTGCCAGCAGCTTTCAAGGGGGGAAGGTTGGAAAAAACATTCAGTACTTC
- TRBJ2-1 many TRBV7-9 CASSLAGGGEQFF TGTGCCAGCAGCTTAGCGGGAGGGGGTGAGCAGTTCTTC
TRBD1 TRBJ2-6 - TRBV7-2 CASSFAGTERSGANVLTF TGTGCCAGCAGCTTTGCCGGGACAGAGAGATCTGGGGCCAACGTCCTGACTTTC
TRBD1 TRBJ2-7 once TRBV5-1 CASSLGGTGNHEQYF TGCGCCAGCAGCTTGGGGGGGACAGGGAACCACGAGCAGTACTTC
- TRBJ1-1 - TRBV10-1 CASRLQGKNTEAFF TGCGCCAGCAGATTACAGGGTAAGAACACTGAAGCTTTCTTT
TRBD1 TRBJ1-3 - TRBV5-1 CASSPGTAGNTIYF TGCGCCAGCAGCCCCGGGACAGCCGGAAACACCATATATTTT
- TRBJ1-3 - TRBV5-1 CASSVGAAGNTIYF TGCGCCAGCAGCGTGGGGGCGGCTGGAAACACCATATATTTT
- TRBJ1-4 once TRBV6-1 CASTQAFYEKLFF TGTGCCAGCACCCAAGCCTTTTATGAAAAACTGTTTTTT
- TRBJ1-1 - TRBV5-6 CASSSGPNTEAFF TGTGCCAGCAGCAGCGGACCGAACACTGAAGCTTTCTTT
- TRBJ1-4 - TRBV5-1 CASSLATAATNEKLFF TGCGCCAGCAGCTTGGCTACAGCCGCAACTAATGAAAAACTGTTTTTT
- TRBJ1-3 - TRBV10-3 CAIRDTSGDTIYF TGTGCCATCAGAGACACTTCGGGGGACACCATATATTTT
TRBD2 TRBJ2-7 - TRBV10-1 CASSDGRRGSSYEQYF TGCGCCAGCAGTGATGGGCGACGCGGGAGCTCCTACGAGCAGTACTTC
- TRBJ2-5 once TRBV5-4 CASSLWGAQETQYF TGTGCCAGCAGCTTGTGGGGGGCCCAAGAGACCCAGTACTTC
TRBD1 TRBJ1-2 once TRBV23-1 CASSQLDREWYGYTF TGCGCCAGCAGTCAACTGGACAGGGAATGGTATGGCTACACCTTC
- TRBJ1-2 - TRBV5-1 CASRREGGYTF TGCGCCAGCAGGCGTGAGGGTGGCTACACCTTC
- TRBJ2-7 - TRBV27 CASSPKGLGSYEQYF TGTGCCAGCAGTCCCAAGGGACTCGGCTCCTACGAGCAGTACTTC
- TRBJ1-2 few TRBV4-3 CASSQDSVGSGGYTF TGCGCCAGCAGCCAAGATAGTGTCGGATCTGGTGGCTACACCTTC
- TRBJ1-2 few TRBV28 CASSSQGTAGYGYTF TGTGCCAGCAGTTCCCAGGGGACCGCGGGGTATGGCTACACCTTC
- TRBJ1-2 few TRBV19 CASSSRGINYGYTF TGTGCCAGTAGTAGTCGGGGCATTAACTATGGCTACACCTTC
TRBD2 TRBJ2-5 - TRBV18 CASSLTSGSGEETQYF TGTGCCAGCTCACTGACTAGCGGGAGTGGGGAAGAGACCCAGTACTTC
TRBD2 TRBJ2-5 - TRBV7-9 CASSISGTETQYF TGTGCCAGCAGCATTAGCGGGACCGAGACCCAGTACTTC
TRBD2 TRBJ2-1 - TRBV6-4 CASSAHSLGTSSNEQFF TGTGCCAGCAGTGCCCACTCGTTAGGGACTAGTAGCAATGAGCAGTTCTTC
TRBD2 TRBJ2-7 - TRBV4-2 CASSQNSLAGGTSYEQYF TGTGCCAGCAGCCAGAACTCGTTAGCGGGAGGGACCTCCTACGAGCAGTACTTC
TRBD1 TRBJ1-5 - TRBV4-3 CASSQEGRDRVNQPQHF TGCGCCAGCAGCCAAGAGGGGCGGGACAGGGTCAATCAGCCCCAGCATTTT
- TRBJ2-7 - TRBV28 CASSLPNRDEQYF TGTGCCAGCAGTTTACCGAATCGCGACGAGCAGTACTTC
TRBD2 TRBJ2-1 - TRBV19 CASSMGTSVSEQFF TGTGCCAGTAGTATGGGGACTAGCGTCAGTGAGCAGTTCTTC
- TRBJ1-5 - TRBV5-1 CASSPLSGSNQPQHF TGCGCCAGCAGCCCCTTGTCGGGGAGCAATCAGCCCCAGCATTTT
TRBD1 TRBJ2-5 - TRBV6-1 CASSGQQGALLETQYF TGTGCCAGCAGTGGTCAGCAGGGGGCACTTCTGGAGACCCAGTACTTC
- TRBJ1-1 - TRBV28 CASSFPTMNTEAFF TGTGCCAGCAGTTTTCCTACCATGAACACTGAAGCTTTCTTT
- TRBJ1-3 - TRBV19 CASKSGPTGNTIYF TGTGCCAGTAAATCTGGGCCTACTGGAAACACCATATATTTT
TRBD2 TRBJ2-7 - TRBV5-1 CASSFLAGGSISYEQYF TGCGCCAGCAGTTTCCTAGCGGGAGGGTCGATCTCCTACGAGCAGTACTTC
TRBD1 TRBJ2-7 few TRBV10-1 CASSEDRDHEQYF TGCGCCAGCAGTGAAGACAGGGACCACGAGCAGTACTTC
TRBD2 TRBJ2-3 - TRBV5-1 CASSLELAGVGADTQYF TGCGCCAGCAGCTTGGAGCTAGCGGGAGTAGGGGCAGATACGCAGTATTTT
- TRBJ2-7 - TRBV7-2 CASSLAGTETYEQYF TGTGCCAGCAGCTTAGCGGGGACGGAAACCTACGAGCAGTACTTC
- TRBJ2-3 - TRBV29-1 CSARPGAADTQYF TGCAGCGCCCGTCCGGGGGCAGCAGATACGCAGTATTTT
- TRBJ2-3 - TRBV9 CASSVGNTDTQYF TGTGCCAGCAGCGTAGGAAACACAGATACGCAGTATTTT
TRBD2 TRBJ2-3 - TRBV30 CAWGGLERDTQYF TGTGCCTGGGGAGGACTAGAACGAGATACGCAGTATTTT
TRBD1 TRBJ2-2 - TRBV19 CASSIPAGGTGELFF TGTGCCAGTAGTATACCCGCAGGGGGAACCGGGGAGCTGTTTTTT
- TRBJ2-7 - TRBV5-1 CASSSLQGIRYEQYF TGCGCCAGCAGCTCCCTACAGGGAATTCGGTACGAGCAGTACTTC
- TRBJ2-7 - TRBV6-6 CASKRRDNSYEQYF TGTGCCAGTAAACGCCGGGACAACAGCTACGAGCAGTACTTC
- TRBJ1-2 - TRBV20-1 CSARDRVGYTF TGCAGTGCTAGAGATAGGGTCGGCTACACCTTC
- TRBJ1-5 - TRBV19 CASSIRDTSNQPQHF TGTGCCAGTAGTATCCGGGACACTTCTAATCAGCCCCAGCATTTT